These 3 T cell receptor beta chains were all obtained from the same sample, sequenced in a study of blood T cells in healthy people across ages. A second roughly 6 to 11 cycle PCR used barcoded and J-beta primers. TCRdb used MiXCR to reprocess the 5' RACE reads, holding one entry per CDR3 protein. The sample lists 1,300,000 or so distinct CDR3 sequences, approximately 59% occurring once. Sequencing was done on a sample of blood. These TCRs come from a man in his late teens or twenties in good health.

The chain is built from TRBV2 and TRBJ1-1; 9 bases match TRBD1. The CDR3 sequence is 15 residues long. CDR1 is SNHLY, CDR2 FYNNEI, per germline. J lost 0 bases, V lost 7 bases, and 6 bases had no gene match. The CDR3 sequence: CASMRDRVLNTEAFF. DNA for the CDR3: TGTGCCAGCATGCGGGACAGGGTCCTGAACACTGAAGCTTTCTTT.

The V call is TRBV20-1, the J call TRBJ2-5; TRBD1 matches at 12 bases. Germline V gives CDR1 DFQATT, CDR2 SNEGSKA (reference sequence). V shed 6 bases and J 4 bases; nucleotides not matched to a gene: 6. The CDR3 has 14 amino acids. The CDR3 loop reads CSAYPGQGAETQYF. CDR3 coding DNA: TGCAGTGCGTATCCGGGACAGGGGGCAGAGACCCAGTACTTC.

The rearrangement uses TRBV29-1 and TRBJ2-7, with a possible D match to TRBD1 (6 bases). The CDR3 has 13 amino acids. V lost 5 bases to trimming and J lost 1 base, with 12 bases between them. Germline CDR1 reads SQVTM; CDR2 reads ANQGSEA. CDR3 nucleotide sequence: TGCAGCGTTAGGGACACCCTATCCTACGAGCAGTACTTC. This codes for CSVRDTLSYEQYF.